This TCR beta chain was recorded in a study of radiation and T cells in renal cell carcinoma. Sample time point: baseline pretreatment blood. Noted treatment: 15 Gy SBRT to primary tumor, nephrectomy 4 weeks later. CDR3 length equals 14 residues. CDR1 and CDR2 (germline): LNHNV, YYDKDF (reference sequence). V was clipped by 2 bases and J by 7 bases, with 12 bases between them. Repertoires were generated with immunoSEQ multiplex PCR, while TCRdb's copy carries only in-frame clones and drops some. The sample carries tens of thousands of clones, approximately 80% recorded once. The rearrangement uses TRBV15 and TRBJ2-1; D uncertain. The source material was blood, sampled from a patient whose treatment included radiotherapy and nephrectomy. The clonotype comes from a man between 60 and 75 years old with renal cell carcinoma. The chain's CDR3 is CATSRISKGNEQFF. The CDR3 DNA sequence: TGTGCCACCAGCAGAATCAGTAAGGGAAATGAGCAGTTCTTC.